This is a list of T cell receptor beta chains from one sample in a study of ipilimumab plus nivolumab after autologous stem cell transplantation. Sequencing was performed with immunoSEQ multiplex PCR; in TCRdb, only in-frame clones are kept and a portion is missing. The sample carries roughly 45,000 clones, 70% to 90% recorded once. The sample consisted of PBMCs, taken in a trial of ipilimumab plus nivolumab as post-transplant consolidation. Receptor source: a male donor with multiple myeloma. The CDR3 runs from the conserved cysteine through the conserved F or W.

TRBV4-3,CASSQDPAGTTLGHEQFF
TRBV12-5,CASAQNSGSGVYNEQFF
TRBV2,CASSEGHPNQKLFF
TRBV27,CASSAGLAYQETQYF
TRBV7-3,CASSSPGTGDEKLFF
TRBV7-2,CASSYGGDRDEKLFF
TRBV5-1,CASSPWGGQGSYEQYF
TRBV2,CASSDKTRGYGYTF
TRBV7-2,CASSRTGLLNQPQHF
TRBV19,CASTAPGRGAYEQYF
TRBV5-4,CAGGQGTIERYNGYTF
TRBV7-9,CASSSTGTGNTGELFF
TRBV6-1,CASSEGGTLPDTQYF
TRBV21-1,CASSRKGQKRGEKLFF
TRBV30,CAWRTPGDSGQPQHF
TRBV7-2,CASSPRGGGGFDTQYF
TRBV9,CASSVLDDGLDTQYF
TRBV28,CASSSRADGNTEAFF
TRBV15,CATSRGFGASNEKLFF
TRBV30,CAWRVSGYWAKNIQYF
TRBV30,CAWSRQDDQPQHF
TRBV27,CASSLRDFYTGELFF
TRBV9,CASSAYGTAGNTIYF
TRBV5-1,CASSPGQGVLSSYEQYF
TRBV4-1,CASSPSGLAGGRRGETQYF
TRBV28,CASYEGPQGLFF
TRBV6-5,CASSYSWNTEAFF
TRBV19,CASSNRVEQYF
TRBV5-6,CASSWGGRGTYEQYF
TRBV10-3,CAISPGAGGVETQYF
TRBV10-3,CAISGETGLVGTDTQYF
TRBV5-4,CASSGQYSGNTIYF
TRBV6-6,CASSQGQGTYNEQFF
TRBV6-1,CASSERIPGTVSSPLHF
TRBV7-9,CASSARLAGLTDTQYF
TRBV2,CASQREVGPQETQYF